The 22 T cell receptor beta chains reported below all come from one sample, sequenced in a study of human T cells and chemical hapten exposure. This sample's time point: patch test 2, 6 weeks after DPC sensitization. As to treatment: therapeutic diphenylcyclopropenone sensitization with weekly scalp DPC. TCRdb passed the RACE reads through MiXCR, listing each CDR3 protein once. The sample shows about 84,000 distinct CDR3 sequences, 10% to 13% of them seen only once. Source: whole blood, taken in connection with sensitization to the hapten diphenylcyclopropenone (DPC). The receptor set was obtained from a woman under 40 with alopecia areata. Some clones in this sample may be carry-over from other donors' samples.

This clonotype was observed many times. The genes are TRBV12-3 or TRBV12-4 and TRBJ2-2; D gene unclear. The CDR3 contains 13 residues. V was cut by 3 bases and J by 7 bases, with 9 bases left in between. DNA for the CDR3: TGTGCCAGCAGTTTTATTGTCAGCGGGGAGCTGTTTTTT. It translates to CASSFIVSGELFF.

This clonotype has a handful of counts. The J gene is TRBJ2-3, the V gene TRBV20-1, with D unresolved. This CDR3 spans 14 amino acids. V was clipped by 1 base and J by 1 base, with 9 bases between them. The germline V gene encodes CDR1 DFQATT and CDR2 SNEGSKA (reference sequence). CDR3 region: CSARANEGTDTQYF. Here the CDR3 DNA reads TGCAGTGCTAGAGCCAACGAGGGCACAGATACGCAGTATTTT.

This clonotype was found a few times. This chain's CDR3 is CASSPHRQGTQPQHF. CDR3 nucleotides: TGTGCCAGCAGCCCGCACCGACAGGGAACTCAGCCCCAGCATTTT. This rearrangement joins TRBV7-3 to TRBJ1-5, with 7 bases lining up with TRBD1. Trimming cost V 5 bases and J 6 bases; bases outside gene matches: 10. The CDR3 contains 15 residues. Germline lookup yields CDR1 SGHTA and CDR2 FQGTGA.

This clonotype occurred a few times. This chain connects TRBV5-1 to TRBJ2-3; TRBD2 matches at 8 bases. CDR3 length: 14 amino acids. Germline V CDR1 and CDR2: SGHRS, YFSETQ. The V and J ends lost 4 bases and 5 bases, in that order; junction bases with no gene match: 6. CDR3 in DNA: TGCGCCAGCAGCCCAGGGACTAGTAAAGATACGCAGTATTTT. Amino acids: CASSPGTSKDTQYF.

This clonotype was observed a handful of times. The rearrangement joins TRBV20-1 to TRBJ2-3; maybe TRBD2 (7 bases). There are 19 residues in the CDR3. CDR1 DFQATT and CDR2 SNEGSKA come from the germline V gene (reference sequence). V was trimmed by 0 bases and J by 6 bases, leaving 28 bases between them. The chain's CDR3 is CSARDPSGGRGGFIDTQYF. In nucleotides, the CDR3 is TGCAGTGCTAGAGATCCATCTGGCGGGAGAGGGGGGTTTATCGATACGCAGTATTTT.

This clonotype was found many times. The J gene is TRBJ1-4, the V gene TRBV4-1; D is possibly TRBD1 (5 bases). The CDR3 consists of 15 residues. V was trimmed by 5 bases and J by 4 bases, leaving 14 bases between them. Germline lookup yields CDR1 MGHRA and CDR2 YSYEKL. The CDR3 region is CASSMQTVLNEKLFF. CDR3 sequence (DNA): TGCGCCAGCAGCATGCAGACAGTTCTTAATGAAAAACTGTTTTTT.

This clonotype was recorded at least ten times. The rearrangement uses TRBV12-3 or TRBV12-4 and TRBJ2-7; 12 bases map to TRBD2. With 7 bases clipped from V and 4 bases from J, the junction kept 11 bases outside the gene matches. CDR3 length: 16 amino acids. In nucleotides, the CDR3 is TGTGCCAGCATGACTAGCGGGAGAGAATTTGGTTACGAGCAGTACTTC. Its translation is CASMTSGREFGYEQYF.

In this sample, this clonotype turned up many times. This chain links TRBV5-4 with TRBJ2-7, with 9 bases lining up with TRBD1. The CDR3 is made up of 14 amino acids. Germline loops: CDR1 SGHNT, CDR2 YYREEE (reference sequence). The V gene end was trimmed by 4 bases and the J gene end by 5 bases; junction bases not matched to a gene: 7. Written as DNA, the CDR3 is TGTGCCAGCAGCACCGGGACAGGGTTCCACGAGCAGTACTTC. It yields the protein CASSTGTGFHEQYF.

This clonotype was seen at least ten times. This sequence joins TRBV7-3 and TRBJ1-1; weak D call: TRBD1 (5 bases). With 1 base removed from V and 4 bases from J, the gap between germline ends came to 7 bases. CDR1 is SGHTA, CDR2 FQGTGA, per germline. The length of the CDR3 is 13 residues. The CDR3 sequence: CASSLSGGTEAFF. The CDR3 DNA reads as TGTGCCAGCAGCTTAAGCGGGGGCACTGAAGCTTTCTTT.

This clonotype was detected ten times or more. The chain employs TRBV4-1 and TRBJ2-5; D gene unclear. Per germline, CDR1 MGHRA and CDR2 YSYEKL. The V gene lost 0 bases and the J gene lost 1 base, with 9 bases spanning the gap. CDR3 length equals 15 residues. For the CDR3, the DNA is TGCGCCAGCAGCCAAGATTGGCGGATCCAAGAGACCCAGTACTTC. This translates into CASSQDWRIQETQYF.

This clonotype was detected many times. The chain uses TRBV3-1 and TRBJ2-3; D is possibly TRBD1 (6 bases). Germline values: CDR1 LGHDT, CDR2 YNNKEL (reference sequence). Trimming pared 2 bases from V and 4 bases from J, leaving 16 bases between. The CDR3 is 16 residues long. The CDR3 DNA is TGTGCCAGCAGCCAATTATGGACAGAGCCCCCAGATACGCAGTATTTT. Its protein product is CASSQLWTEPPDTQYF.

This clonotype appeared many times. The genes are TRBV19 and TRBJ2-5; D unresolved. The germline V and J ends were trimmed by 6 bases and 4 bases, with 12 bases remaining between them. The germline gives CDR1 LNHDA, CDR2 SQIVND (reference sequence). The CDR3 runs 13 residues. The CDR3 loop is CASSRTWAETQYF. CDR3 in DNA: TGTGCCAGTAGCCGAACATGGGCAGAGACCCAGTACTTC.

This clonotype showed up many times. This rearrangement joins TRBV10-3 to TRBJ2-7, with 10 bases identical to TRBD2. This CDR3 region has 15 residues. The trim removed 3 bases at V and 3 bases at J, leaving 5 bases unmatched. Germline V gene data show CDR1 as ENHRY and CDR2 as SYGVKD. The DNA of the CDR3 is TGTGCCATCAGTGACCAGCGGGAGGGCCGCTACGAGCAGTACTTC. Translated: CAISDQREGRYEQYF.

The table lists this clonotype with many counts. V is TRBV20-1 and J is TRBJ1-4, with TRBD1 identical over 7 bases. Germline V gives CDR1 DFQATT, CDR2 SNEGSKA (reference sequence). CDR3 size: 13 residues. The V gene end was trimmed by 2 bases and the J gene end by 8 bases; junction bases not matched to a gene: 5. The CDR3 reads CSARNPTGEKLFF. In DNA, the CDR3 is TGCAGTGCTAGAAACCCGACAGGGGAAAAACTGTTTTTT.

The table lists this clonotype with many counts. This chain joins TRBV7-3 and TRBJ2-3, with D perhaps TRBD1 or TRBD2 (5 bases each). Trimming took 3 bases from V and 0 from J, leaving 10 bases between them. This CDR3 region has 15 residues. The germline gives CDR1 SGHTA, CDR2 FQGTGA. Here the CDR3 reads CASSLGPISTDTQYF. The CDR3 DNA follows: TGTGCCAGCAGCTTGGGACCGATCAGCACAGATACGCAGTATTTT.

A few counts support this clonotype. The CDR3 coding sequence is TGTGCCAGCAGTTCCACAGGGTATGGTAGAAACATTCAGTACTTC. Encoded protein: CASSSTGYGRNIQYF. The chain combines TRBV28 with TRBJ2-4, with D tentatively TRBD1 (6 bases). This CDR3 is 15 amino acids long. The germline V and J ends were trimmed by 4 bases and 6 bases, with 16 bases remaining between them. Germline CDR1 is MDHEN and CDR2 is SYDVKM.

The table lists this clonotype with many counts. The chain couples TRBV20-1 to TRBJ2-5; no firm D call. The V end was cut by 3 bases, the J end by 2 bases, with 4 bases between. Germline CDR1 reads DFQATT; CDR2 reads SNEGSKA (reference sequence). The CDR3 consists of 11 residues. Here the CDR3 reads CSARPQETQYF. CDR3 nucleotide sequence: TGCAGTGCTAGGCCACAAGAGACCCAGTACTTC.

This clonotype has a count of ten or more. The V call is TRBV11-3, the J call TRBJ1-1; D is uncertain. This CDR3 region has 15 residues. The germline V and J ends were trimmed by 1 base and 3 bases, with 12 bases remaining between them. Germline-derived CDR1 and CDR2 are SGHNT and YENEEA. CDR3 sequence: CASSLASGIHTEAFF. CDR3 sequence (DNA): TGTGCCAGCAGCTTAGCCTCCGGGATTCACACTGAAGCTTTCTTT.

This clonotype has a count of ten or more. The genes are TRBV6-5 and TRBJ1-1; no clear D gene. This CDR3 region has 11 residues. Germline V gene lookup returns CDR1 MNHEY and CDR2 SVGAGI. The ends were cut back, 2 bases at V and 7 bases at J, with 5 bases in the middle. The CDR3 protein is CASSYVGEAFF. CDR3 bases: TGTGCCAGCAGTTACGTTGGTGAAGCTTTCTTT.

This clonotype was detected ten times or more. The chain couples TRBV12-3 or TRBV12-4 to TRBJ2-2, with 7 bases lining up with TRBD1. The CDR3 is made up of 14 amino acids. The trim removed 6 bases at V and 1 base at J, leaving 2 bases unmatched. In DNA, the CDR3 is TGTGCCAGCAGAACAGGGGTGAACACCGGGGAGCTGTTTTTT. Encoded protein: CASRTGVNTGELFF.

The V and J genes are TRBV4-1 and TRBJ2-1; D remains ambiguous. Germline CDR1 is MGHRA and CDR2 is YSYEKL. With 0 bases removed from V and 0 bases from J, the gap between germline ends came to 12 bases. This CDR3 has 17 amino acids. CDR3 protein: CASSQDLGSSSYNEQFF. The CDR3 DNA reads as TGCGCCAGCAGCCAAGATCTGGGGTCTAGCTCCTACAATGAGCAGTTCTTC.

This chain joins TRBV11-3 and TRBJ1-1; tentatively, D is TRBD1 (6 bases). V gave up 7 bases and J gave up 1 base, with 13 bases separating them. Germline CDR1 SGHNT, CDR2 YENEEA. The CDR3 loop spans 14 amino acids. CDR3 loop: CASNPTGPNTEAFF. DNA for the CDR3: TGTGCCAGCAACCCCACAGGGCCGAACACTGAAGCTTTCTTT.